Included here is one TCR beta chain sequence, with context. The antigen is unknown. This sample stems from a study of identical twins. A template switching step contributed a universal primer site, while unique molecular identifiers were present in the cDNA. TCRdb used MiXCR to reprocess the 5' RACE reads, holding one entry per CDR3 protein. Among 500,000 or so distinct CDR3 sequences, approximately 22% were seen once, and the ten largest hold about 0.99%. This CDR3 has 14 residues. V gave up 2 bases and J gave up 0 bases, with 7 bases separating them. Per the germline V gene, CDR1 is LGHDT and CDR2 is YNNKEL (reference sequence). Study conclusions and caveats: Memory repertoires showed no such pattern, whereas abundant cord blood beta clonotypes carried fewer insertions.

A further study also used this sample, focusing on T cells expressing NK-cell markers. That source notes: Eight donors were sequenced, seven testing HCMV-seropositive and one testing seronegative. Top CD8+ clonotypes included the dominant CD3+CD56+NKG2C+ clonotypes in roughly six donors.

The rearrangement joins TRBV3-1 to TRBJ1-1; D remains ambiguous. This clonotype was sampled from a woman aged 18 to 35 in good health. Material: CD4+ T cells sorted from blood. The CDR3 DNA reads as TGTGCCAGCAGCCAACTCAGAATGAACACTGAAGCTTTCTTT. Its translation: CASSQLRMNTEAFF.